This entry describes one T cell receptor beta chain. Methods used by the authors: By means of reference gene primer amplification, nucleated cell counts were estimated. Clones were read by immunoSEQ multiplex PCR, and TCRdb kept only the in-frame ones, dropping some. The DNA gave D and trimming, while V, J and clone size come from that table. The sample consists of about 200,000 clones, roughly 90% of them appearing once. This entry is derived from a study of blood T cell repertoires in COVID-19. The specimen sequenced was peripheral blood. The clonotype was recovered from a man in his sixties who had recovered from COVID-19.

The CDR3 DNA is TGTGCCAGCAGCTTGGGTCCAGCGGGAGGGCCCGACACCGGGGAGCTGTTTTTT. It encodes CASSLGPAGGPDTGELFF. This sequence joins TRBV5-4 and TRBJ2-2; 10 bases are shared with TRBD2. Per germline, CDR1 SGHNT and CDR2 YYREEE (reference sequence). The length of the CDR3 is 18 residues. V shed 0 bases and J 3 bases; nucleotides not matched to a gene: 8. Together with reference TRBV5-4 and TRBJ2-2, the CDR3 gives the full variable domain: ETGVTQSPTHLIKTRGQQVTLRCSSQSGHNTVSWYQQALGQGPQFIFQYYREEENGRGNFPPRFSGLQFPNYSSELNVNALELDDSALYLCASSLGPAGGPDTGELFFGEGSRLTVL.